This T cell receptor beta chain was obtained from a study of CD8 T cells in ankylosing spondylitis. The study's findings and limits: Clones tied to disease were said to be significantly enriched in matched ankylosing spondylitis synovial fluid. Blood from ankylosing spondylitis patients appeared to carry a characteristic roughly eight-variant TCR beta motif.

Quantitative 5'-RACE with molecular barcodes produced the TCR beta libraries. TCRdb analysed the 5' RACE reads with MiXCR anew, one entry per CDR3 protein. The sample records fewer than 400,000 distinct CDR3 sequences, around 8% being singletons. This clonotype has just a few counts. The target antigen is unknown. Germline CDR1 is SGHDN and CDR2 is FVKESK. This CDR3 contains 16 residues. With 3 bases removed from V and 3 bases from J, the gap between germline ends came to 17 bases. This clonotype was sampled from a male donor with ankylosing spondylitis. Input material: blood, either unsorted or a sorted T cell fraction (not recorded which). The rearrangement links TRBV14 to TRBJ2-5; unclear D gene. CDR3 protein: CASSHSDLTLKETQYF. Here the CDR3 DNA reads TGTGCCAGCAGCCACAGCGACCTGACCCTTAAAGAGACCCAGTACTTC. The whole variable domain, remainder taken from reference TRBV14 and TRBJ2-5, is EAGVTQFPSHSVIEKGQTVTLRCDPISGHDNLYWYRRVMGKEIKFLLHFVKESKQDESGMPNNRFLAERTGGTYSTLKVQPAELEDSGVYFCASSHSDLTLKETQYFGPGTRLLVL.